The clone carrying this T cell receptor beta chain was counted many times. Time point noted: newly diagnosed GD, antithyroid drugs for less than 3 months. Isolated PBMC RNA provided the starting material for the TCR library. The V gene end was trimmed by 1 base and the J gene end by 6 bases; junction bases not matched to a gene: 3. The CDR3 totals 15 residues. Sequencing libraries for TCR beta were prepared with iRepertoire HTBI primers and Arm-PCR of CDR3 regions. Using its own MiXCR run on the multiplex PCR reads, TCRdb lists one record per CDR3 protein. The sample lists a few hundred thousand distinct CDR3 sequences; less than 15% were seen once. This record comes from a study of regulatory T cells in long-lasting Graves disease. These data also featured in a second study, about T cells in Graves' hyperthyroidism and ophthalmopathy. Turning to that study: Patients counted as stable if ophthalmopathy did not develop within 18 months.

The source material was peripheral blood mononuclear cells (PBMCs), sampled at new diagnosis, from a patient treated with antithyroid drugs. V is TRBV12-3 or TRBV12-4 and J is TRBJ2-2, with 9 bases matching TRBD2. The clonotype comes from a woman in her forties or fifties with Graves disease. DNA of the CDR3: TGTGCCAGCAGTTTAGGCTCTAGCGGGGCCGGGGAGCTGTTTTTT. Amino acids: CASSLGSSGAGELFF.